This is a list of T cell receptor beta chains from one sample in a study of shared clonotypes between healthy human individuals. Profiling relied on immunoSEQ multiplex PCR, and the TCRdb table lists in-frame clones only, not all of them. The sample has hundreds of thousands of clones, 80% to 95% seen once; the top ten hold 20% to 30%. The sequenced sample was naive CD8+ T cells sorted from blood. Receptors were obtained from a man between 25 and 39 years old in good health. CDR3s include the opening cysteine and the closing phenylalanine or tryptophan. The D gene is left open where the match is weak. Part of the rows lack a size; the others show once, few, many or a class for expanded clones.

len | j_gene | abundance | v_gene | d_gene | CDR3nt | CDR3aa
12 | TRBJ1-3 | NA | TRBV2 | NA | TGTGCCATGGGCCCGCGGAGGGACACCATATATTTT | CAMGPRRDTIYF
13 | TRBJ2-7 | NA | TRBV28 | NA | TGTGCCAGCAGTTTTTCTGGCTCCTACGAGCAGTACTTC | CASSFSGSYEQYF
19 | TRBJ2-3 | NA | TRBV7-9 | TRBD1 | TGTGCCAGCAGCTCTACGAGGACGGACACGGGACAGAACACAGATACGCAGTATTTT | CASSSTRTDTGQNTDTQYF
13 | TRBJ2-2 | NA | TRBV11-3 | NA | TGTGCCAGCAGCTTCGAGAACACCGGGGAGCTGTTTTTT | CASSFENTGELFF
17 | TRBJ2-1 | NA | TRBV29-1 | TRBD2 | TGCAGCGTTGTAGGGCTAGCGGAGCTAAGCTCCTACAATGAGCAGTTCTTC | CSVVGLAELSSYNEQFF
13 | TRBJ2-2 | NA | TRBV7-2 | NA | TGTGCCAGCAGCTCCTTGCCACCCAGGGAGCTGTTTTTT | CASSSLPPRELFF
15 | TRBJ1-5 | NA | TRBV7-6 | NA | TGTGCCAGCAGCCTTCGGCTAGGGGACAATCAGCCCCAGCATTTT | CASSLRLGDNQPQHF
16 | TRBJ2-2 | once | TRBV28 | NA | TGTGCCACTTCCGATGGTGACGGGACGAGGACCGGGGAGCTGTTTTTT | CATSDGDGTRTGELFF
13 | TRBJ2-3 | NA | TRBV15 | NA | TGTGCCACCAGCAGAGAGGCGGCTAGCACGCAGTATTTT | CATSREAASTQYF
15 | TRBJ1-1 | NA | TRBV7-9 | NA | TGTGCCAGCAGCTTAGCCGGGGTCGGGAACACTGAAGCTTTCTTT | CASSLAGVGNTEAFF
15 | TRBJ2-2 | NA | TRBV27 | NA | TGTGCCAGCAGCAGCAGGGGAGGAAACACCGGGGAGCTGTTTTTT | CASSSRGGNTGELFF
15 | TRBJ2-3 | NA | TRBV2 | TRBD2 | TGTGCCAGCAGTGATACTAGCGGGGGCACGTATACGCAGTATTTT | CASSDTSGGTYTQYF
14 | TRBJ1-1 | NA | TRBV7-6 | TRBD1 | TGTGCCAGCAGCTTAGACAGGGGGACCACTGAAGCTTTCTTT | CASSLDRGTTEAFF
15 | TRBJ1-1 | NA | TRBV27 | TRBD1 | TGTGCCAGCAGTTTATCGGGGACAGGGGGCACTGAAGCTTTCTTT | CASSLSGTGGTEAFF
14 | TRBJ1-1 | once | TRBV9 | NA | TGTGCCAGCAGCGTCGTCAGGGAGAACACTGAAGCTTTCTTT | CASSVVRENTEAFF
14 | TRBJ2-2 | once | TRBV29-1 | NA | TGCAGCGTTGAAACGAGCAGTAACACCGGGGAGCTGTTTTTT | CSVETSSNTGELFF
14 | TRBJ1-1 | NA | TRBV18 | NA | TGTGCCAGCTCACCAACGCCCCCGTTTGGCGAAGCTTTCTTT | CASSPTPPFGEAFF
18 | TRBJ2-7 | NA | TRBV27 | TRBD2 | TGTGCCAGCAGGCCCCTACCGGGACTAGCGGGAGGGCCGGGGGAGCAGTACTTC | CASRPLPGLAGGPGEQYF
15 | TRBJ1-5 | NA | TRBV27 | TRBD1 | TGTGCCAGCAGGCGGGGGACAGGGACGTTCCAGCCCCAGCATTTT | CASRRGTGTFQPQHF
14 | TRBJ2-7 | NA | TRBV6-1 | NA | TGTGCCAGCAGTGAATTGCCGGGATACTACGAGCAGTACTTC | CASSELPGYYEQYF
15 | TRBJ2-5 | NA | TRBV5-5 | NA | TGTGCCAGCACCCCGACCAGGACTTTTGGAGAGACCCAGTACTTC | CASTPTRTFGETQYF
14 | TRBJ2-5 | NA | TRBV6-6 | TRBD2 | TGTGCCAGCTTTCTAGCGGGAGTACAAGAGACCCAGTACTTC | CASFLAGVQETQYF
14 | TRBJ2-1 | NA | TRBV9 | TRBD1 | TGTGCCAGCAGCAAGTGGACAGGGGGCAATGAGCAGTTCTTC | CASSKWTGGNEQFF
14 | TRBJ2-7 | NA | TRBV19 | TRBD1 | TGTGCCAGTAGTCCTCTGACAGGGCCCTACGAGCAGTACTTC | CASSPLTGPYEQYF
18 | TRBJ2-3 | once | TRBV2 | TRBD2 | TGTGCCAGCAGTGAAGCGACGACTAGCGGGAGGGCCTCAGATACGCAGTATTTT | CASSEATTSGRASDTQYF
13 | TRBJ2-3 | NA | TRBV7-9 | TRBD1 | TGTGCCAGCAGGGGACAGGGGAGAGACTCGCAGTATTTT | CASRGQGRDSQYF
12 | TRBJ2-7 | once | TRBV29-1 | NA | TGCAGCGTTAGGCAGGACTCCTACGAGCAGTACTTC | CSVRQDSYEQYF
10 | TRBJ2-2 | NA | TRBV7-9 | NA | TGTGCCAGCTCCCGGGGGGAGCTGTTTTTT | CASSRGELFF
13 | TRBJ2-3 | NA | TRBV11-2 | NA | TGTGCCAGCAGCTTAGGGGAGCCAGATACGCAGTATTTT | CASSLGEPDTQYF